This T cell receptor beta chain appears in the sequencing data of a study of blood T cell repertoires in COVID-19. As for the study in general: The origin of the acute and convalescent COVID-19 samples was the United States, Italy and Spain. PBMCs, B-cell-depleted T cells, or T cells provided the cDNA or gDNA that made up the material.

As handled by the study authors: Amplification of reference gene primers provided the estimated nucleated cell counts. Some clones are missing from TCRdb's copy, which holds only in-frame ones; the method was immunoSEQ multiplex PCR. D and trimming come from the DNA, and the V and J calls and clone size come from that table. The sample yields 250,000 or so clones, 84% seen once. CDR1 and CDR2 from the germline V gene are SEHNR and FQNEAQ (reference sequence). V gave up 5 bases and J gave up 5 bases, with 16 bases separating them. CDR3 length: 14 residues. The rearrangement joins TRBV7-9 to TRBJ2-7; a weak D match, TRBD1 (5 bases). This TCR was recovered from a man aged 40-49 years who had recovered from COVID-19. The specimen was peripheral blood. CDR3 region: CASSQSGIPDEQYF. The DNA of the CDR3 is TGTGCCAGCAGCCAGTCAGGGATTCCGGACGAGCAGTACTTC.